The 27 T cell receptor beta chains in this list originate from one sample, sequenced in a study of healthy donors' naive CD4 and CD8 T cells. Each TCR library used roughly 490 ng of total RNA and a linear amplification protocol. MiXCR, run by TCRdb on the reads, gives a single entry per CDR3 protein. Of about 200,000 distinct CDR3 sequences in the sample, around 70% were seen once. What was sequenced was naive CD4+ and CD8+ T cells sorted from blood, pooled from several donors. The receptors here all came from a pool of human donors in good health; the sample pools cells from several healthy donors.

The chain uses TRBV29-1 and TRBJ2-5; no reliable D call. The germline V gene encodes CDR1 SQVTM and CDR2 ANQGSEA. Trimming pared 3 bases from V and 2 bases from J, leaving 10 bases between. The CDR3 extends over 13 amino acids. The CDR3 coding sequence is TGCAGCGTTGAGGACGGCCTACAAGAGACCCAGTACTTC. Translation: CSVEDGLQETQYF.

The chain uses TRBV29-1 and TRBJ1-2, with a tentative D call TRBD1 (6 bases). The CDR3 covers 11 residues. Germline CDR1 is SQVTM and CDR2 is ANQGSEA. V lost 5 bases to trimming and J lost 6 bases, with 10 bases between them. The CDR3 loop is CSVKSGDGYTF. The DNA for the CDR3 is TGCAGCGTTAAGTCAGGGGATGGCTACACCTTC. The variable domain in full, completed from reference TRBV29-1 and TRBJ1-2, reads SAVISQKPSRDICQRGTSLTIQCQVDSQVTMMFWYRQQPGQSLTLIATANQGSEATYESGFVIDKFPISRPNLTFSTLTVSNMSPEDSSIYLCSVKSGDGYTFGSGTRLTVV.

This clonotype was detected once. This chain connects TRBV6-1 to TRBJ1-2, with D possibly being TRBD1 (5 bases). There are 15 residues in the CDR3. Germline CDR1 MNHNS, CDR2 SASEGT. Trimming removed 2 bases at V and 3 bases at J, with 13 bases between. Here the CDR3 DNA reads TGTGCCAGCAGTGAAAGGAGGGGCTCCCACTATGGCTACACCTTC. Translation gives CASSERRGSHYGYTF.

This rearrangement joins TRBV27 to TRBJ2-7; possibly TRBD1 for D (9 bases). Germline lookup yields CDR1 MNHEY and CDR2 SMNVEV (reference sequence). Trimming left V 5 bases short and J 5 bases short, with 19 bases between. This CDR3 comprises 15 residues. CDR3 DNA: TGTGCCAGCAGTCGGGAGGGGACAGGGAGCCACGAGCAGTACTTC. Amino acids: CASSREGTGSHEQYF.

This sequence joins TRBV29-1 and TRBJ1-2, with TRBD1 matching 7 bases. This CDR3 contains 13 residues. Looked up from germline, CDR1 is SQVTM and CDR2 is ANQGSEA. J was trimmed by 4 bases and V by 7 bases; bases with no gene match: 9. Here the CDR3 reads CSAGTAGSYGYTF. The CDR3, as DNA: TGCAGCGCTGGGACAGCGGGTAGCTATGGCTACACCTTC. The entire variable domain, with the rest obtained from reference TRBV29-1 and TRBJ1-2, is as follows: SAVISQKPSRDICQRGTSLTIQCQVDSQVTMMFWYRQQPGQSLTLIATANQGSEATYESGFVIDKFPISRPNLTFSTLTVSNMSPEDSSIYLCSAGTAGSYGYTFGSGTRLTVV.

This clonotype was seen a single time. The V gene is TRBV7-2, the J gene TRBJ1-1, with D perhaps matching TRBD1 (5 bases). V was clipped by 2 bases and J by 1 base, with 11 bases between them. Germline V lookup: CDR1 SGHTA, CDR2 FQGNSA. The CDR3 extends over 15 amino acids. The CDR3 nucleotides are TGTGCCAGCAGCTTATATGGGACGAGGAACACTGAAGCTTTCTTT. Amino acids: CASSLYGTRNTEAFF.

This clonotype was seen a handful of times. The rearrangement links TRBV29-1 to TRBJ1-2; perhaps TRBD1 as D (5 bases). Per germline, CDR1 SQVTM and CDR2 ANQGSEA. The CDR3 has 11 residues. This CDR3 reads CLGGDNYGYTF. CDR3 DNA sequence: TGCCTCGGAGGGGATAACTATGGCTACACCTTC. Full variable domain (rest looked up from reference TRBV29-1 and TRBJ1-2): SAVISQKPSRDICQRGTSLTIQCQVDSQVTMMFWYRQQPGQSLTLIATANQGSEATYESGFVIDKFPISRPNLTFSTLTVSNMSPEDSSIYLCLGGDNYGYTFGSGTRLTVV.

This clonotype was counted once. V and J are TRBV11-2 and TRBJ2-7; no clear D. CDR3 length equals 15 residues. In germline, CDR1 is SGHAT, CDR2 FQNNGV. The germline V and J ends were trimmed by 1 base and 7 bases, with 17 bases remaining between them. This CDR3 is CASSLVPPSGREQYF. The CDR3 DNA reads as TGTGCCAGCAGCTTAGTTCCCCCTTCGGGCCGAGAGCAGTACTTC.

This rearrangement joins TRBV30 to TRBJ2-2; TRBD1 or TRBD2 may be the D gene (6 bases each). Trimming shortened V by 3 bases and J by 7 bases, and 15 bases separated the two germline ends. The CDR3 has 14 amino acids. CDR1 GTSNPN and CDR2 SVGIG come from the germline V gene (reference sequence). The CDR3 DNA follows: TGTGCCTGGAGGGAGCTGGGGGGCGGCGGGGAGCTGTTTTTT. Encoded protein: CAWRELGGGGELFF.

This sequence joins TRBV20-1 and TRBJ2-7, with D unclear. Trimming stripped 3 bases from V and 5 bases from J, with 17 bases between. CDR3 length equals 14 residues. Germline CDR1 reads DFQATT; CDR2 reads SNEGSKA (reference sequence). CDR3 protein: CSASHRLEGHEQYF. CDR3 sequence (DNA): TGCAGTGCTAGCCACAGACTCGAAGGACACGAGCAGTACTTC.

This chain links TRBV29-1 with TRBJ2-7; tentatively, D is TRBD1 or TRBD2 (5 bases each). The germline V and J ends were trimmed by 5 bases and 6 bases, with 14 bases remaining between them. This CDR3 region has 12 residues. From germline, CDR1 is SQVTM and CDR2 ANQGSEA. The CDR3 here is CSVTGPAGEQYF. CDR3 bases: TGCAGCGTTACGGGACCAGCAGGCGAGCAGTACTTC.

This sequence joins TRBV20-1 and TRBJ1-2, with a possible D match to TRBD1 (6 bases). This CDR3 region has 13 residues. Germline V gene sequence: CDR1 DFQATT, CDR2 SNEGSKA (reference sequence). V lost 0 bases, J lost 3 bases, and 8 bases lay in between. In nucleotides, the CDR3 is TGCAGTGCTAGAGAACAGGGCCACTATGGCTACACCTTC. It yields the protein CSAREQGHYGYTF.

This clonotype was recorded once. The V and J genes are TRBV6-5 and TRBJ2-1; TRBD2 matches 7 bases. Germline V gene lookup returns CDR1 MNHEY and CDR2 SVGAGI. After removal of 0 bases from V and 5 bases from J, the junction contained 7 bases not matched to a gene. This CDR3 is built from 16 residues. CDR3 coding DNA: TGTGCCAGCAGTTACTCGGAGGGGACTACCCACAATGAGCAGTTCTTC. This encodes CASSYSEGTTHNEQFF.

The chain couples TRBV5-4 to TRBJ2-1, with 10 bases fitting TRBD2. The germline gives CDR1 SGHNT, CDR2 YYREEE (reference sequence). The CDR3 totals 15 residues. The V gene end was trimmed by 1 base and the J gene end by 5 bases; junction bases not matched to a gene: 3. The CDR3 here is CASSLSGLADNEQFF. DNA for the CDR3: TGTGCCAGCAGCTTGTCCGGACTAGCGGACAATGAGCAGTTCTTC. Looking up the rest from reference TRBV5-4 and TRBJ2-1 gives the full variable domain: ETGVTQSPTHLIKTRGQQVTLRCSSQSGHNTVSWYQQALGQGPQFIFQYYREEENGRGNFPPRFSGLQFPNYSSELNVNALELDDSALYLCASSLSGLADNEQFFGPGTRLTVL.

The gene calls are TRBV30 and TRBJ2-1; 10 bases are a match to TRBD1. Germline assignment: CDR1 GTSNPN and CDR2 SVGIG (reference sequence). V dropped 2 bases and J dropped 8; count of bases not matched to a gene: 6. This CDR3 has 14 residues. The CDR3 protein is CAWSLTGGSDEQFF. The CDR3 coding sequence is TGTGCCTGGAGTTTGACAGGGGGCTCCGATGAGCAGTTCTTC.

The CDR3 here is CSVEGGLGQPQHF. The CDR3 DNA sequence: TGCAGCGTCGAGGGAGGGTTGGGTCAGCCCCAGCATTTT. The chain combines TRBV29-1 with TRBJ1-5; D not certain. Trimming removed 6 bases from V and 6 bases from J, with 15 bases in between. The CDR3 totals 13 residues. In germline, CDR1 is SQVTM, CDR2 ANQGSEA. The variable domain in full, with the rest retrieved from reference TRBV29-1 and TRBJ1-5, is SAVISQKPSRDICQRGTSLTIQCQVDSQVTMMFWYRQQPGQSLTLIATANQGSEATYESGFVIDKFPISRPNLTFSTLTVSNMSPEDSSIYLCSVEGGLGQPQHFGDGTRLSIL.

The chain has TRBV10-3 and TRBJ2-3; the D gene is possibly TRBD2 (6 bases). Germline CDR1 reads ENHRY; CDR2 reads SYGVKD. The V end was cut by 0 bases, the J end by 2 bases, with 12 bases between. The CDR3 loop spans 16 amino acids. The chain's CDR3 is CAISESAGKPTDTQYF. The CDR3 DNA follows: TGTGCCATCAGTGAGTCGGCGGGAAAACCCACAGATACGCAGTATTTT.

The J gene is TRBJ2-3, the V gene TRBV11-2; TRBD2 matches at 8 bases. Germline CDR1 is SGHAT and CDR2 is FQNNGV. The CDR3 has 15 residues. V shed 5 bases and J 4 bases; nucleotides not matched to a gene: 8. The CDR3 nucleotides are TGTGCCAGCAGCAGTAGCGGGGTAAGGTCAGATACGCAGTATTTT. Its translation: CASSSSGVRSDTQYF.

The DNA for the CDR3 is TGTGCCTGGAGTGTATTTAGCGGGCAGGAGCAGTTCTTC. As protein: CAWSVFSGQEQFF. The chain uses TRBV30 and TRBJ2-1; 7 bases are a match to TRBD2. Looked up from germline, CDR1 is GTSNPN and CDR2 is SVGIG (reference sequence). Trimming removed 0 bases from V and 10 bases from J; junction bases left unmatched: 6. The CDR3 is 13 residues long.

The chain has TRBV29-1 and TRBJ2-1; D perhaps matches TRBD1 (5 bases). Trimming cost V 1 base and J 10 bases, with 8 bases left between them. This CDR3 contains 11 residues. Per the germline V gene, CDR1 is SQVTM and CDR2 is ANQGSEA. The CDR3 spells CSVEGGREQFF. The CDR3 DNA follows: TGCAGCGTTGAAGGGGGCAGGGAGCAGTTCTTC.

The chain recombines TRBV27 with TRBJ2-7; 11 bases are shared with TRBD1. CDR1 and CDR2 (germline): MNHEY, SMNVEV (reference sequence). The CDR3 spans 14 residues. J gave up 3 bases and V 6 bases, and 4 bases lay outside the gene matches. CDR3: CASRLGTGGYEQYF. DNA for the CDR3: TGTGCCAGCAGGTTGGGGACAGGGGGCTACGAGCAGTACTTC.

The chain combines TRBV30 with TRBJ2-1; 14 positions match TRBD2. V lost 2 bases, J lost 11 bases, and 11 bases stayed unmatched. From germline, CDR1 is GTSNPN and CDR2 SVGIG (reference sequence). The CDR3 has 16 residues. The CDR3 region is CAWSSAGTSGGYQQFF. CDR3 bases: TGTGCCTGGAGTTCCGCCGGGACTAGCGGGGGATATCAGCAGTTCTTC.

This clonotype was picked up one time. This chain connects TRBV12-3 or TRBV12-4 to TRBJ1-1; D uncertain. The CDR3 length is 12 residues. Trimming took off 7 bases at V and 7 bases at J, with 13 bases between the two ends. The CDR3 nucleotides read TGTGCCAGCACCACCGCCTCGGGTGAAGCTTTCTTT. It encodes CASTTASGEAFF.

This clonotype was seen only once. The chain carries TRBV19 and TRBJ1-2; the D is unclear. CDR1 and CDR2 from the germline V gene are LNHDA and SQIVND (reference sequence). The V end was cut by 10 bases, the J end by 0 bases, with 12 bases between. The CDR3 consists of 13 residues. The CDR3 loop reads CATALVPNYGYTF. CDR3 in DNA: TGTGCCACCGCGCTGGTACCTAACTATGGCTACACCTTC.

This chain uses TRBV4-2 with TRBJ2-3, with 10 bases identical to TRBD2. CDR3 length: 18 residues. Germline CDR1 reads LGHNA; CDR2 reads YNFKEQ. V was pared by 0 bases and J by 2 bases, with 8 bases of the junction left unmatched. In DNA, the CDR3 is TGTGCCAGCAGCCAAGAGGACCTACTAGCGGGAACCACAGATACGCAGTATTTT. Its translation: CASSQEDLLAGTTDTQYF.

This clonotype has a single count. The genes are TRBV27 and TRBJ1-1, with D perhaps TRBD1 (5 bases). Germline V gene sequence: CDR1 MNHEY, CDR2 SMNVEV (reference sequence). The CDR3 sequence is 15 residues long. V was shortened by 2 bases and J by 5 bases, with 15 bases between the two germline ends. The CDR3 region is CASSLGAGAWTEAFF. DNA of the CDR3: TGTGCCAGCAGTTTAGGGGCAGGCGCATGGACTGAAGCTTTCTTT.

The CDR3, as DNA: TGCAGCGTAGACGGACTAGCGGGAGGGACGGTCGGCGAGTTCTTC. The encoded protein is CSVDGLAGGTVGEFF. This chain connects TRBV29-1 to TRBJ2-1; 15 nucleotides agree with TRBD2. The germline V gene encodes CDR1 SQVTM and CDR2 ANQGSEA. The V gene end was trimmed by 6 bases and the J gene end by 14 bases; junction bases not matched to a gene: 14. The CDR3 has 15 residues.